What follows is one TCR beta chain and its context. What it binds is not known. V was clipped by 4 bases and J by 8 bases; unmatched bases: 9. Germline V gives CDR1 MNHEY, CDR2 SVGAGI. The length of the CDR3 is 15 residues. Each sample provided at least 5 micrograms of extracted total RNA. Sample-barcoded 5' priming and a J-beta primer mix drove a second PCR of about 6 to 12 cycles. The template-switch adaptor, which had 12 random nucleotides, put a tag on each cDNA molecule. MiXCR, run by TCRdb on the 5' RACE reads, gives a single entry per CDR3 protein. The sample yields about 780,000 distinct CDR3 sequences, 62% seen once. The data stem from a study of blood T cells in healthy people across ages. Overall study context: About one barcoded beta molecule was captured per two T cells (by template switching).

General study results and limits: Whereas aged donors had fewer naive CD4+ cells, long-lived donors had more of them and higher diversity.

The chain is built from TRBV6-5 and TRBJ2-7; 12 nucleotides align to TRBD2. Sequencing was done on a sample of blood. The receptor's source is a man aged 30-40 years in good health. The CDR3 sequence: CASSSQPLAGGKQYF. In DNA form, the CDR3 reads TGTGCCAGCAGTTCTCAGCCCCTAGCGGGGGGGAAGCAGTACTTC.